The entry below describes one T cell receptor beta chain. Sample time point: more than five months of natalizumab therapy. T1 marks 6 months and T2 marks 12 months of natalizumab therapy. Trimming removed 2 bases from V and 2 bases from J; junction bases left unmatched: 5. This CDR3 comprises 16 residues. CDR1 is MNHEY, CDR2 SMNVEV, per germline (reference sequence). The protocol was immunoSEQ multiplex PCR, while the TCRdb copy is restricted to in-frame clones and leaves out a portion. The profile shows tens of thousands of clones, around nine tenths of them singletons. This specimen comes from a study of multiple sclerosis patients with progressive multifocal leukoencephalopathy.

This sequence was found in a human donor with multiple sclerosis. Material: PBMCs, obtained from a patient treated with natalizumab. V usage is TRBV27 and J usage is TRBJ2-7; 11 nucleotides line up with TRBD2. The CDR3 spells CASSLLAGGGAYEQYF. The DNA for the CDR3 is TGTGCCAGCAGTTTACTAGCGGGAGGTGGGGCCTACGAGCAGTACTTC.